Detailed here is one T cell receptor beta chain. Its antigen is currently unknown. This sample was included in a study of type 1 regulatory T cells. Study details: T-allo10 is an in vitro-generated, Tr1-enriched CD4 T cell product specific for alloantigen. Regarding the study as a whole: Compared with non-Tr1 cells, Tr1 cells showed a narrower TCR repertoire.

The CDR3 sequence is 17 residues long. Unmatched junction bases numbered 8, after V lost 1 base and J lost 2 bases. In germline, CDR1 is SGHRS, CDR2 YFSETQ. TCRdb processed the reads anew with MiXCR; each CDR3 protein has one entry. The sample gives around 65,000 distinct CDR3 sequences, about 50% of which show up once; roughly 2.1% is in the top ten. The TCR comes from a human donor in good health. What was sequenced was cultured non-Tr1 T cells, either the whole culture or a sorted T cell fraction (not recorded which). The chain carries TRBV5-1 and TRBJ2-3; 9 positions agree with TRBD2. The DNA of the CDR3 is TGCGCCAGCAGCTTGAGGGACGGACTAGCGCTCACAGATACGCAGTATTTT. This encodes CASSLRDGLALTDTQYF.